These 15 T cell receptor beta chains were all obtained from the same sample, sequenced in a study of shared clonotypes between healthy human individuals. TCRdb's table, derived via immunoSEQ multiplex PCR, lists solely in-frame clones and lacks some. This table holds about 680,000 clones, 90% to 95% found once. Terminally differentiated effector memory CD45RA+ cells were excluded by CCR7 positive selection of CD45RO-negative cells. The sequencing sample was made of naive CD8+ T cells sorted from blood. These receptors were collected from a man aged 30 to 39 in good health.

This clone has just one count. This chain uses TRBV5-4 with TRBJ2-7; 8 bases match TRBD1. This CDR3 is built from 13 residues. Germline loops: CDR1 SGHNT, CDR2 YYREEE (reference sequence). V dropped 5 bases and J dropped 4; count of bases not matched to a gene: 5. DNA for the CDR3: TGTGCCAGCAGTGACGGACAGGGATACGAGCAGTACTTC. It yields the protein CASSDGQGYEQYF.

This chain joins TRBV5-6 and TRBJ2-2; TRBD1 is a possible D gene (6 bases). Germline-derived CDR1 and CDR2 are SGHDT and YYEEEE. The CDR3 extends over 16 amino acids. The V gene lost 0 bases and the J gene lost 3 bases, with 12 bases spanning the gap. As DNA, the CDR3 is TGTGCCAGCAGCTTGGAACAGAGGGGGTACACCGGGGAGCTGTTTTTT. It codes for CASSLEQRGYTGELFF.

CDR3 bases: TGTGCCAGCGCCGGGACTAGCGGGAGCACAGATACGCAGTATTTT. Translation gives CASAGTSGSTDTQYF. The chain is built from TRBV18 and TRBJ2-3; 12 bases line up with TRBD2. CDR3 length: 15 amino acids. Per the germline V gene, CDR1 is KGHSH and CDR2 is LQKENI. Trimming took 8 bases from V and 0 from J; bases not matched to a gene: 3. Supplemented by reference TRBV18 and TRBJ2-3, the full variable domain reads NAGVMQNPRHLVRRRGQEARLRCSPMKGHSHVYWYRQLPEEGLKFMVYLQKENIIDESGMPKERFSAEFPKEGPSILRIQQVVRGDSAAYFCASAGTSGSTDTQYFGPGTRLTVL.

The chain is built from TRBV6-6 and TRBJ1-5, with a possible D match to TRBD1 (5 bases). CDR1 and CDR2 from the germline V gene are MNHNY and SVGAGI (reference sequence). Trimming cost V 2 bases and J 0 bases, with 8 bases left between them. CDR3 length equals 15 residues. The CDR3 DNA sequence: TGTGCCAGCAGTTACGCGGGGGATAGCAATCAGCCCCAGCATTTT. It encodes CASSYAGDSNQPQHF.

The J gene is TRBJ2-7, the V gene TRBV7-9, with TRBD2 identical over 10 bases. CDR1 is SEHNR, CDR2 FQNEAQ, per germline (reference sequence). The CDR3 length is 15 residues. V trimming: 1 base; J trimming: 5 bases; junction bases outside the gene matches: 5. CDR3 protein: CASSLDSGGAHEQYF. Here the CDR3 DNA reads TGTGCCAGCAGCTTAGACAGCGGGGGGGCCCACGAGCAGTACTTC.

The V gene is TRBV29-1, the J gene TRBJ2-1; no definite D call. Germline CDR1 reads SQVTM; CDR2 reads ANQGSEA. With 0 bases removed from V and 4 bases from J, the gap between germline ends came to 13 bases. The CDR3 sequence is 15 residues long. The CDR3 spells CSVEDRYSLYNEQFF. The CDR3 DNA is TGCAGCGTTGAAGATCGCTACTCTTTATACAATGAGCAGTTCTTC.

This sequence joins TRBV4-3 and TRBJ2-2, with 7 bases aligning to TRBD2. Looked up from germline, CDR1 is LGHNA and CDR2 is YSLEER. V lost 2 bases to trimming and J lost 7 bases; unmatched junction nucleotides: 10. This CDR3 spans 16 amino acids. CDR3 protein: CASSQPGGSEHGELFF. In DNA form, the CDR3 reads TGCGCCAGCAGCCAACCGGGAGGCAGTGAGCACGGGGAGCTGTTTTTT.

This chain joins TRBV5-6 and TRBJ1-6; TRBD1 might be the D (6 bases). Germline CDR1 is SGHDT and CDR2 is YYEEEE. The CDR3 length is 15 residues. V lost 0 bases and J 7 bases, leaving 11 bases between the germline ends. The CDR3 nucleotides read TGTGCCAGCAGCTTGGTTTCCAGGGGCAATTCACCCCTCCACTTT. As protein: CASSLVSRGNSPLHF.

The rearrangement joins TRBV19 to TRBJ2-7; D might be TRBD1 (6 bases). The germline CDR1 and CDR2 sequences are LNHDA and SQIVND (reference sequence). This CDR3 has 14 residues. Trimming took 4 bases from V and 0 from J, leaving 10 bases between them. In DNA form, the CDR3 reads TGTGCCAGTAGTACCCAGGGGCTCTCCTACGAGCAGTACTTC. This gives the protein CASSTQGLSYEQYF.

The V gene is TRBV11-2, the J gene TRBJ2-1; D not resolved. The germline V gene has CDR1 SGHAT and CDR2 FQNNGV. V gave up 5 bases and J gave up 4 bases, with 18 bases separating them. The CDR3 runs to 16 residues. In DNA, the CDR3 is TGTGCCAGCAGCCTGCTCGCAGGCCGACTTTACAATGAGCAGTTCTTC. Translated, it gives CASSLLAGRLYNEQFF.

A single count supports this clone. This sequence joins TRBV7-2 and TRBJ2-7; D remains ambiguous. The CDR3 length is 14 residues. Deletions cut 1 base from V and 5 bases from J, with 12 bases between. CDR1 and CDR2 from the germline V gene are SGHTA and FQGNSA. The DNA of the CDR3 is TGTGCCAGCAGCTTAGTTTTGGGAACCCACGAGCAGTACTTC. It is translated as CASSLVLGTHEQYF.

The chain is built from TRBV4-1 and TRBJ2-7; D gene unclear. CDR1 and CDR2 from the germline V gene are MGHRA and YSYEKL. This CDR3 spans 15 amino acids. Deletions cut 1 base from V and 3 bases from J, with 13 bases between. This CDR3 reads CASSQGIDQSYEQYF. CDR3 bases: TGCGCCAGCAGCCAAGGAATTGACCAAAGCTACGAGCAGTACTTC.

This clone was observed a single time. V gene TRBV12-5 combines with J gene TRBJ1-1; D ambiguous. The V end was cut by 1 base, the J end by 4 bases, with 13 bases between. Germline CDR1 LGHNT, CDR2 FRNRAP. This CDR3 has 15 residues. In nucleotides, the CDR3 is TGTGCTAGTGGTTTGGGTCCGGGCGGAGGCACTGAAGCTTTCTTT. It translates to CASGLGPGGGTEAFF. Combining the CDR3 with reference TRBV12-5 and TRBJ1-1 gives the whole variable domain DARVTQTPRHKVTEMGQEVTMRCQPILGHNTVFWYRQTMMQGLELLAYFRNRAPLDDSGMPKDRFSAEMPDATLATLKIQPSEPRDSAVYFCASGLGPGGGTEAFFGQGTRLTVV.

The chain recombines TRBV28 with TRBJ1-5; D not certain. The ends were cut back, 11 bases at V and 3 bases at J, with 11 bases in the middle. The CDR3 extends over 12 amino acids. In germline, CDR1 is MDHEN, CDR2 SYDVKM. CDR3 sequence (DNA): TGTGCCGGAAGGACGGCCAATCAGCCCCAGCATTTT. Its protein is CAGRTANQPQHF.

This rearrangement joins TRBV29-1 to TRBJ2-2; TRBD1 might be the D (6 bases). The CDR3 covers 14 residues. Trimming pared 5 bases from V and 0 bases from J, leaving 10 bases between. Germline assignment: CDR1 SQVTM and CDR2 ANQGSEA. The CDR3 reads CSVIQGANTGELFF. The DNA for the CDR3 is TGCAGCGTTATACAGGGTGCGAACACCGGGGAGCTGTTTTTT.